This is a list of T cell receptor beta chains from one sample in a study of shared clonotypes between healthy human individuals. Data came from immunoSEQ multiplex PCR; TCRdb stores just in-frame clones and leaves some out. The data hold roughly 1,100,000 clones, with about 80% observed a single time. The sequenced material came from memory CD4+ T cells sorted from blood. Receptor source: a man younger than 35 in good health. The CDR3 runs from the conserved cysteine through the conserved F or W. The D gene is left open where the match is weak. Size is stated for part of the rows, as once, few or many counts, or as a class when the clone is expanded.

V gene,J gene,clone size,D gene,CDR3 protein,CDR3 DNA
TRBV4-3,TRBJ2-5,once,.,CASSQDRAETQYF,TGCGCCAGCAGCCAAGATAGGGCGGAGACCCAGTACTTC
TRBV19,TRBJ2-2,.,TRBD1,CASSSKNPGGTGELFF,TGTGCCAGTAGTAGTAAGAACCCAGGGGGCACCGGGGAGCTGTTTTTT
TRBV10-3,TRBJ1-1,few,.,CAISESMDSPEAFF,TGTGCCATCAGTGAGTCGATGGATTCCCCTGAAGCTTTCTTT
TRBV7-8,TRBJ2-3,.,.,CASSLASGSTDTQYF,TGTGCCAGCAGCTTAGCGTCCGGGAGCACAGATACGCAGTATTTT
TRBV5-4,TRBJ1-6,.,.,CASSSGGATSPLHF,TGTGCCAGCAGCTCAGGAGGGGCCACCTCACCCCTCCACTTT
TRBV28,TRBJ2-2,.,.,CASRLRGADTGELFF,TGTGCCAGCCGACTAAGGGGCGCCGACACCGGGGAGCTGTTTTTT
TRBV15,TRBJ1-3,.,.,CATSRGAGETIYF,TGTGCCACCAGCAGAGGGGCGGGAGAGACCATATATTTT
TRBV27,TRBJ2-7,.,.,CASSQEKHLLAGEQYF,TGTGCCAGCAGTCAAGAGAAACACCTCCTGGCGGGCGAGCAGTACTTC
TRBV10-3,TRBJ2-7,.,.,CAISESGGLYEQYF,TGTGCCATCAGTGAGTCAGGCGGGCTCTACGAGCAGTACTTC
TRBV6-5,TRBJ2-5,.,.,CASSLKYTGETQYF,TGTGCCAGCAGCCTAAAATATACGGGGGAGACCCAGTACTTC
TRBV20-1,TRBJ2-1,many,.,CSARMGAEQFF,TGCAGTGCTAGGATGGGGGCTGAGCAGTTCTTC
TRBV10-3,TRBJ1-2,.,.,CAISEGQMARTF,TGTGCCATCAGTGAGGGACAGATGGCTAGAACCTTC
TRBV7-9,TRBJ2-5,.,.,CASSSQGPQYF,TGTGCCAGCAGCTCTCAGGGTCCCCAGTACTTC
TRBV5-1,TRBJ1-4,.,.,CASSSTAATNEKLFF,TGCGCCAGCAGCTCTACAGCCGCAACTAATGAAAAACTGTTTTTT
TRBV5-1,TRBJ2-1,.,TRBD1,CASSFPGTASYNEQFF,TGCGCCAGCAGCTTCCCCGGGACAGCCTCCTACAATGAGCAGTTCTTC
TRBV6-5,TRBJ1-6,.,TRBD1,CATGQRGSPLHF,TGTGCCACGGGACAGAGGGGGTCACCCCTCCACTTT
TRBV5-1,TRBJ1-1,.,.,CASSYLPGPPFF,TGCGCCAGCAGCTACCTCCCTGGGCCGCCTTTCTTT
TRBV7-2,TRBJ1-1,.,TRBD1,CASRRDREAFF,TGTGCCAGCAGACGGGACAGGGAAGCTTTCTTT